This T cell receptor beta chain was captured in a study of tumor and adjacent non-tumor tissue in lung cancer. In the case of this clonotype: A read error may account for a junction end that differs from germline.

The template was RNA from unsorted bulk tissue. Germline V gene lookup returns CDR1 MNHEY and CDR2 SVGEGT. This CDR3 has 15 residues. TCRbeta libraries were built with three rounds of nested PCR, modified from ARM-PCR. Via MiXCR, TCRdb re-called the multiplex PCR reads, giving one row per CDR3 protein. The sample carries 85,000 to 100,000 distinct CDR3 sequences, just over 65% recorded once. The clonotype comes from a man in his 60s with non-small cell lung cancer. V usage is TRBV6-2 or TRBV6-3 and J usage is TRBJ2-7, with a possible D match to TRBD1 (6 bases). The sequenced sample consisted of lung tumor tissue. This CDR3 reads CVSRGSQVSNYEQYF. The CDR3 DNA follows: TGTGTCAGCAGGGGATCACAGGTTTCCAACTACGAGCAGTACTTC.